A few counts support the clone carrying this T cell receptor beta chain. The germline V gene has CDR1 ENHRY and CDR2 SYGVKD. The ends were cut back, 10 bases at V and 2 bases at J, with 14 bases in the middle. The CDR3 has 13 amino acids. Healthy Caucasians made up all donors. This entry comes from a study of identical twins. Unique molecular identifiers were in the cDNA, with template-switch universal primer binding. TCRdb reprocessed the 5' RACE reads with MiXCR, giving one entry per CDR3 protein. The top ten clones hold more than 0.4% of a sample with approximately 550,000 distinct CDR3 sequences, 20% to 25% of them seen once. This same sample was also taken into another study, of yellow fever vaccine responses in identical twins.

V is TRBV10-3 and J is TRBJ1-1; D call uncertain. The sample comprised CD4+ T cells sorted from blood. The TCR was taken from a woman aged 18-29 years in good health. Here the CDR3 reads CATRTGKNTEAFF. The CDR3 region has the DNA TGTGCCACCCGCACGGGCAAAAACACTGAAGCTTTCTTT.